This entry lists 29 T cell receptor beta chains sequenced from one sample in a study of T-cell memory formation after mild COVID-19 (TCRdb year 2021). Receptors were amplified or captured by 5' RACE. Sequencing was carried out with an Illumina NovaSeq 6000. TCRdb ran its own pipeline on the public reads, namely fastp trimming at Q25 and MiXCR clone calling, and kept in-frame beta chains. Rows are unified per CDR3 protein, each entry keeping the most common DNA and genes. Present in this sample are about 540,000 distinct CDR3 sequences, 20% of which were seen just once. Jointly, the top ten make up around 13% of the sample. Sequencing used PBMCs or a T cell subset sorted from them (not recorded which). The receptors stem from an adult woman who had mild COVID-19 (a few samples of this study predate the infection). The sample titles of this study are shuffled in the database, so cell type and time point are left out; the donor was told from shared clones.

This chain joins TRBV4-1 and TRBJ1-2, with TRBD1 identical over 10 bases. CDR3 length: 16 residues. Germline V gene sequence: CDR1 MGHRA, CDR2 YSYEKL. With 2 bases clipped from V and 1 base from J, the junction kept 4 bases outside the gene matches. The CDR3 reads CASSQRGQGLNYGYTF. The CDR3, as DNA: TGCGCCAGCAGCCAAAGGGGACAGGGGCTTAACTATGGCTACACCTTC.

The chain has TRBV7-2 and TRBJ2-7, with TRBD2 identical over 14 bases. This CDR3 is built from 16 residues. Germline CDR1 and CDR2: SGHTA and FQGNSA. The V and J ends lost 4 bases and 6 bases, in that order; junction bases with no gene match: 8. The CDR3 sequence: CASSSPPGLAGAEQYF. DNA of the CDR3: TGTGCCAGCAGCTCCCCTCCGGGACTAGCGGGAGCCGAGCAGTACTTC.

This rearrangement joins TRBV18 to TRBJ2-7; the D gene is possibly TRBD1 (6 bases). Looked up from germline, CDR1 is KGHSH and CDR2 is LQKENI. The V and J ends lost 0 bases and 4 bases respectively, with 10 bases between them. The CDR3 consists of 14 residues. The CDR3 here is CASSPPQGWYEQYF. The CDR3 DNA reads as TGTGCCAGCTCACCACCTCAGGGGTGGTACGAGCAGTACTTC.

Only a few counts were recorded for this clonotype. This chain uses TRBV12-3 or TRBV12-4 with TRBJ2-4; 8 bases fit TRBD1. V shed 4 bases and J 10 bases; nucleotides not matched to a gene: 3. The CDR3 is 12 amino acids. CDR3 protein: CASSYQGAIQYF. The CDR3 nucleotides are TGTGCCAGCAGTTACCAGGGGGCTATTCAGTACTTC.

V gene TRBV6-2 or TRBV6-3 combines with J gene TRBJ2-2; D is ambiguous. From germline, CDR1 is MNHEY and CDR2 SVGEGT. This CDR3 contains 13 residues. The V end lost 5 bases, the J end lost 6 bases, and 10 bases lay between the germline ends. CDR3 nucleotide sequence: TGTGCCAGCAGTGGTGACTTGCCCGGGGAGCTGTTTTTT. This codes for CASSGDLPGELFF.

Many counts were recorded for this clonotype. The chain joins TRBV12-3 or TRBV12-4 to TRBJ1-5; TRBD1 aligns across 9 bases. After removal of 4 bases from V and 10 bases from J, the junction contained 8 bases not matched to a gene. This CDR3 has 14 residues. CDR3 in DNA: TGTGCCAGCAGTTCGTCCCGGGACAGGGACCCCCAGCATTTT. Residues: CASSSSRDRDPQHF.

The chain uses TRBV20-1 and TRBJ2-7; 7 bases are a match to TRBD1. The CDR3 is 12 amino acids. The V segment lost 7 bases and the J segment 5 bases; nucleotides outside the gene matches: 8. Per the germline V gene, CDR1 is DFQATT and CDR2 is SNEGSKA (reference sequence). The CDR3, as DNA: TGCAGTGTAAGGACAGGTAACCACGAGCAGTACTTC. Protein product: CSVRTGNHEQYF.

The rearrangement uses TRBV7-9 and TRBJ1-1; D gene uncertain. Germline lookup yields CDR1 SEHNR and CDR2 FQNEAQ (reference sequence). V shed 5 bases and J shed 6 bases, with 13 bases lying between them. The CDR3 totals 13 residues. The CDR3 nucleotides read TGTGCCAGCAGCCCTAGGGCCCAACCTGAAGCTTTCTTT. This gives the protein CASSPRAQPEAFF.

This clonotype turned up a few times. The rearrangement links TRBV2 to TRBJ2-2, with D possibly being TRBD1 or TRBD2 (5 bases each). Germline values: CDR1 SNHLY, CDR2 FYNNEI. V dropped 8 bases and J dropped 6 bases, with 19 bases sitting between them. The CDR3 runs 15 residues. The CDR3, as DNA: TGTGCCAGCGGGGCGCTAGAAGGAGGCGCCGGGGAGCTGTTTTTT. Its translation is CASGALEGGAGELFF.

This clonotype has only a few counts. This sequence joins TRBV21-1 and TRBJ1-1. TRBV21-1 is noted as a pseudogene. CDR3 length: 12 amino acids. CDR3 amino acids: CATGRLNTEAFF. CDR3 DNA sequence: TGTGCCACTGGAAGGTTGAACACTGAAGCTTTCTTT.

This clonotype was detected only a few times. V usage is TRBV11-2 and J usage is TRBJ2-5; 10 nucleotides align to TRBD2. The CDR3 spans 15 residues. V was clipped by 1 base and J by 5 bases; unmatched bases: 4. The V gene's germline CDR1 is SGHAT and CDR2 FQNNGV. CDR3 in amino acids: CASSLVSGGVETQYF. The CDR3 bases are TGTGCCAGCAGCTTAGTCAGCGGGGGGGTCGAGACCCAGTACTTC.

The rearrangement uses TRBV21-1 and TRBJ2-7; TRBD2 is the table's D call and was not checked against the DNA. TRBV21-1 is a recognized pseudogene. The CDR3 is made up of 22 amino acids. The CDR3, as DNA: TGTGCCAGCAGCGACGGCACCCAGCTGGACTGGATTAACAAACACCCGTCCTACGAGCAGTACTTC. This codes for CASSDGTQLDWINKHPSYEQYF.

This clonotype was counted only a few times. The chain joins TRBV2 to TRBJ2-7; D gene ambiguous. V gave up 2 bases and J gave up 0 bases, with 5 bases separating them. The germline gives CDR1 SNHLY, CDR2 FYNNEI. The CDR3 totals 13 residues. Here the CDR3 DNA reads TGTGCCAGCAGTGAAATTGACTCCTACGAGCAGTACTTC. Its translation is CASSEIDSYEQYF.

This rearrangement joins TRBV7-9 to TRBJ2-7, with D possibly TRBD2 on 6 matching bases. Germline V gives CDR1 SEHNR, CDR2 FQNEAQ (reference sequence). Deletions cut 5 bases from V and 0 bases from J, with 8 bases between. The CDR3 contains 13 residues. This CDR3 reads CASSRGDSYEQYF. CDR3 nucleotides: TGTGCCAGCAGCCGCGGGGACTCCTACGAGCAGTACTTC.

This clonotype has only a few counts. V gene TRBV6-4 combines with J gene TRBJ2-1; the match to TRBD2 covers 13 bases. This CDR3 has 14 amino acids. The trim removed 3 bases at V and 8 bases at J, leaving 1 base unmatched. Germline CDR1 reads MRHNA; CDR2 reads SNTAGT. The CDR3 nucleotides read TGTGCCAGCAGTGAACTAGCGGGGGGGCATGAGCAGTTCTTC. Translating it yields CASSELAGGHEQFF.

This clonotype appeared many times. The chain combines TRBV7-3 with TRBJ1-4, with TRBD1 matching over 8 bases. CDR3 length: 14 amino acids. CDR1 is SGHTA and CDR2 is FQGTGA in the germline V gene. V shed 5 bases, J shed 8 bases, and the junction held 7 bases outside the gene matches. CDR3 amino acids: CASSLDRGREKLFF. CDR3 nucleotides: TGTGCCAGCAGCCTAGACAGGGGTCGAGAAAAACTGTTTTTT. Combining the CDR3 with reference TRBV7-3 and TRBJ1-4 gives the whole variable domain GAGVSQTPSNKVTEKGKYVELRCDPISGHTALYWYRQSLGQGPEFLIYFQGTGAADDSGLPNDRFFAVRPEGSVSTLKIQRTERGDSAVYLCASSLDRGREKLFFGSGTQLSVL.

The chain joins TRBV7-9 to TRBJ2-5, with 11 nucleotides matching TRBD2. This CDR3 is built from 16 residues. V trimming: 3 bases; J trimming: 5 bases; junction bases outside the gene matches: 8. CDR1 is SEHNR and CDR2 is FQNEAQ in the germline V gene (reference sequence). CDR3 amino acids: CASSLGRLAGMETQYF. The CDR3, as DNA: TGTGCCAGCAGCTTGGGACGACTAGCGGGAATGGAGACCCAGTACTTC.

The chain carries TRBV11-3 and TRBJ2-5; TRBD1 might be the D (5 bases). Germline CDR1 is SGHNT and CDR2 is YENEEA. Trimming removed 1 base at V and 5 bases at J, with 11 bases between. This CDR3 spans 14 amino acids. The CDR3 nucleotides are TGTGCCAGCAGCTTAGTTCAGGGCTGGGAGACCCAGTACTTC. Its protein is CASSLVQGWETQYF.

This clonotype was detected only a few times. One end of the junction is discordant with germline, which a read error may explain. The chain employs TRBV7-9 and TRBJ2-3; perhaps TRBD2 as D (5 bases). The CDR3 runs to 17 residues. Germline assignment: CDR1 SEHNR and CDR2 FQNEAQ (reference sequence). The CDR3 protein is CASSPRASSASGDTQYF. In DNA, the CDR3 is TGTGCTAGCAGCCCCCGGGCGTCTTCCGCCTCGGGGGATACGCAGTATTTT.

This clonotype appeared once. The junction departs from the called germline gene at one end, perhaps through a read error. The rearrangement uses TRBV4-2 and TRBJ2-3, with 10 nucleotides matching TRBD1. Germline V gene lookup returns CDR1 LGHNA and CDR2 YNFKEQ. The CDR3 has 15 amino acids. The CDR3 reads CASSQPGQGLGRIGF. DNA for the CDR3: TGTGCCAGCAGCCAACCGGGACAGGGGTTGGGAAGGATAGGGTTT.

A note on this clonotype: Compared with germline, one end of the junction differs, possibly owing to a read error. The rearrangement joins TRBV7-7 to TRBJ2-5; D call uncertain. CDR1 and CDR2 from the germline V gene are SSHAT and FNYEAQ (reference sequence). The CDR3 totals 14 residues. CDR3 nucleotides: TGTGCTAGCAGCTTAGTTGGGATCCGGGAGACCCAGTACTTC. It codes for CASSLVGIRETQYF.

The chain recombines TRBV5-6 with TRBJ2-3, with D possibly TRBD2 on 6 matching bases. The V and J ends lost 3 bases and 1 base respectively, with 15 bases between them. The CDR3 length is 16 residues. The germline gives CDR1 SGHDT, CDR2 YYEEEE. The CDR3 sequence: CASSWGSGLGTDTQYF. As DNA, the CDR3 is TGTGCCAGCAGCTGGGGGTCGGGACTCGGCACAGATACGCAGTATTTT.

This clonotype was found a few times. The rearrangement uses TRBV29-1 and TRBJ2-2; 8 nucleotides agree with TRBD2. The germline V gene encodes CDR1 SQVTM and CDR2 ANQGSEA. V lost 2 bases and J lost 0; bases outside the gene matches: 2. The CDR3 length is 15 residues. CDR3 DNA sequence: TGCAGCGTTGAAAAGCGGGGGTCGAACACCGGGGAGCTGTTTTTT. As protein: CSVEKRGSNTGELFF.

The CDR3 coding sequence is TGTGCCAGCAGCCAAACTAGCGGGGGACACTACGAGCAGTACTTC. This encodes CASSQTSGGHYEQYF. The chain carries TRBV7-9 and TRBJ2-7; 11 bases are shared with TRBD2. Losses at the gene ends were 5 bases for V and 3 bases for J; bases not matched to a gene: 6. This CDR3 spans 15 amino acids. Germline V gene lookup returns CDR1 SEHNR and CDR2 FQNEAQ (reference sequence).

V is TRBV4-2 and J is TRBJ2-7, with 10 bases fitting TRBD1. With 1 base clipped from V and 3 bases from J, the junction kept 9 bases outside the gene matches. The germline CDR1 and CDR2 sequences are LGHNA and YNFKEQ. CDR3 length equals 17 residues. CDR3 nucleotides: TGTGCCAGCAGCCAAGTCTCCGCGACAGGGGGCCTCTACGAGCAGTACTTC. Protein product: CASSQVSATGGLYEQYF.

V is TRBV15 and J is TRBJ1-1, with no clear D. In germline, CDR1 is LNHNV, CDR2 YYDKDF (reference sequence). The CDR3 totals 16 residues. V lost 0 bases and J 0 bases, leaving 11 bases between the germline ends. The CDR3 bases are TGTGCCACCAGCAGAGAGAGAACCGGGGTGAACACTGAAGCTTTCTTT. It translates to CATSRERTGVNTEAFF.

This clonotype occurred a few times. CDR3 in DNA: TGTGCCAGCAGAAAGCTACAGGGAATAGCTAACTATGGCTACACCTTC. This sequence encodes CASRKLQGIANYGYTF. The V and J genes are TRBV5-6 and TRBJ1-2, with D possibly being TRBD1 (6 bases). CDR3 length: 16 residues. The ends were cut back, 5 bases at V and 0 bases at J, with 17 bases in the middle. In germline, CDR1 is SGHDT, CDR2 YYEEEE. Combining the CDR3 with reference TRBV5-6 and TRBJ1-2 gives the whole variable domain DAGVTQSPTHLIKTRGQQVTLRCSPKSGHDTVSWYQQALGQGPQFIFQYYEEEERQRGNFPDRFSGHQFPNYSSELNVNALLLGDSALYLCASRKLQGIANYGYTFGSGTRLTVV.

This chain uses TRBV6-1 with TRBJ1-3; D gene uncertain. The CDR3 extends over 15 amino acids. Germline V CDR1 and CDR2: MNHNS, SASEGT. Between the trimmed V and J ends, which lost 6 bases and 3 bases, there was a span of 15 bases. CDR3 in amino acids: CASRGWERVGNTIYF. CDR3 bases: TGTGCCAGCAGGGGATGGGAGCGGGTTGGAAACACCATATATTTT.

This clonotype has a count of ten or more. V gene TRBV7-8 combines with J gene TRBJ2-2, with TRBD1 as a possible D gene (6 bases). Germline V gene lookup returns CDR1 SGHVS and CDR2 FQNEAQ. The CDR3 has 16 amino acids. Trimming removed 1 base from V and 5 bases from J, with 14 bases in between. The CDR3 nucleotides read TGTGCCAGCAGCTTAGTGGGGGCTTCCGGAACCGGGGAGCTGTTTTTT. Its protein product is CASSLVGASGTGELFF.